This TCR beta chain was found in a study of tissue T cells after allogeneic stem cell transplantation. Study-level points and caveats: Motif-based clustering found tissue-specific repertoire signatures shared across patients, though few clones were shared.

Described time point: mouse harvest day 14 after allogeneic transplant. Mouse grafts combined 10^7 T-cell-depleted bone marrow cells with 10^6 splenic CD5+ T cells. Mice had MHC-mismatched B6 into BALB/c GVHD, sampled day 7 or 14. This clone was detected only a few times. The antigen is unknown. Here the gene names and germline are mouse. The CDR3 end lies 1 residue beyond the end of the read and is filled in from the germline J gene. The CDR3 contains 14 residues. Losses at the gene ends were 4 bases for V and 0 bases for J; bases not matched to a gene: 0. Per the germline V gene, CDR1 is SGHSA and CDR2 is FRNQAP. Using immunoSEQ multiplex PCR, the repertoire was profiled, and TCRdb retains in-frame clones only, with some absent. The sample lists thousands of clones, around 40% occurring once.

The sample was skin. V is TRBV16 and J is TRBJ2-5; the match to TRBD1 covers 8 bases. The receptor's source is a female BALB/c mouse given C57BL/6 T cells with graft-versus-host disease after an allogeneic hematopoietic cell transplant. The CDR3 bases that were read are TGTGCAAGCAGCTGGACAGGGAACCAAGACACCCAGTAC. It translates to CASSWTGNQDTQY. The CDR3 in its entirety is CASSWTGNQDTQYF. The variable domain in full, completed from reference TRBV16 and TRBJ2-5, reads NAGVIQTPRHKVTGKGQEATLWCEPISGHSAVFWYRQTIVQGLEFLTYFRNQAPIDDSGMPKERFSAQMPNQSHSTLKIQSTQPQDSAVYLCASSWTGNQDTQYFGPGTRLLVL.